This entry concerns a single T cell receptor (beta chain). The CDR3 is 20 residues long. V was clipped by 4 bases and J by 1 base; unmatched bases: 16. Germline V gene lookup returns CDR1 MNHEY and CDR2 SVGEGT. These data belong to a study of blood T cell repertoires in COVID-19. The method was immunoSEQ multiplex PCR; TCRdb's version includes in-frame clones alone and lacks a portion of them. This table has around 16,000 clones, around 80% appearing once. This clonotype was sampled from a human donor in a cohort sampled during active COVID-19. Sequencing was done on a sample of peripheral blood. The V and J genes are TRBV6-2 or TRBV6-3 and TRBJ2-2, with 9 nucleotides matching TRBD2. This CDR3 reads CASSSISLSGRRWNTGELFF. The CDR3 DNA sequence: TGTGCCAGCAGTTCCATCTCTTTGAGCGGGAGGCGCTGGAACACCGGGGAGCTGTTTTTT.